This TCR beta chain was captured in a study of blood T cell repertoires in COVID-19. The CDR3 runs 15 residues. The germline V gene encodes CDR1 SGHTA and CDR2 FQGNSA. The V and J ends lost 3 bases and 4 bases, in that order; junction bases with no gene match: 5. Source study methods: Amplifying reference gene primers gave estimates of nucleated cell counts. Profiled with immunoSEQ multiplex PCR; TCRdb holds only in-frame clones, not every one. The DNA was the basis for D and trimming; V, J and clone size are from that table. The sample consists of 150,000 to 200,000 clones, roughly 77% of them appearing once.

The receptor was derived from a woman in her thirties or forties with COVID-19, enrolled during active disease. The genes are TRBV7-2 and TRBJ2-1, with 8 bases aligning to TRBD1. The specimen sequenced was peripheral blood. The CDR3 protein is CASSFTGGGYNEQFF. CDR3 bases: TGTGCCAGCAGCTTCACAGGGGGTGGGTACAATGAGCAGTTCTTC.